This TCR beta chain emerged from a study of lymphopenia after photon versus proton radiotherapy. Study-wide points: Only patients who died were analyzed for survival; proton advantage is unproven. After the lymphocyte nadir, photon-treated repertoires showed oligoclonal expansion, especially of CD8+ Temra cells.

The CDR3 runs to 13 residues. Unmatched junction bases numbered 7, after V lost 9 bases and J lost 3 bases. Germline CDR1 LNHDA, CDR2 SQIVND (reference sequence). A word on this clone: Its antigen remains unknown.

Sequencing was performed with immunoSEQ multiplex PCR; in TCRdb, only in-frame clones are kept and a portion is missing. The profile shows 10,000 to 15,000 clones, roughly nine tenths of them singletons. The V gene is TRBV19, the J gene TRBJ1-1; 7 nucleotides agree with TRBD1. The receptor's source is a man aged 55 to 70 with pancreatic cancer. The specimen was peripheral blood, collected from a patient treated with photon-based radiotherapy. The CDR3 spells CASRQGGDTEAFF. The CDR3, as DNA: TGTGCCAGCAGACAGGGAGGGGACACTGAAGCTTTCTTT. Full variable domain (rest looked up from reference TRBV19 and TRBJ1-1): DGGITQSPKYLFRKEGQNVTLSCEQNLNHDAMYWYRQDPGQGLRLIYYSQIVNDFQKGDIAEGYSVSREKKESFPLTVTSAQKNPTAFYLCASRQGGDTEAFFGQGTRLTVV.